Described below is a single T cell receptor (beta chain) sequence and its context. This entry comes from a study of CD8 T cells in ankylosing spondylitis. Libraries of TCR beta came from quantitative 5'-RACE with molecular barcodes. TCRdb re-called the 5' RACE reads with MiXCR, one entry per CDR3 protein. Altogether about 240,000 distinct CDR3 sequences are present, around 9.1% being singletons, with the ten largest covering around 7%. CDR3 length: 12 amino acids. The ends were cut back, 6 bases at V and 3 bases at J, with 9 bases in the middle. J is TRBJ2-7 and V is TRBV12-3 or TRBV12-4; TRBD1 is a possible D gene (5 bases). The receptor's source is a male donor with ankylosing spondylitis or in good health (not recorded which). The sequencing input was blood, either unsorted or a sorted T cell fraction (not recorded which). CDR3 loop: CASSQDSYEQYF. For the CDR3, the DNA is TGTGCCAGCAGCCAAGACAGCTACGAGCAGTACTTC.